One and the same sample provided the 10 T cell receptor beta chains below, sequenced in a study of T cells after yellow fever vaccination. Via MiXCR, TCRdb re-called the 5' RACE reads, giving one row per CDR3 protein. Altogether approximately 70,000 distinct CDR3 sequences are present, approximately 7.3% being singletons, with the ten largest covering over 25%. The specimen was CD8+ T cells sorted from PBMCs, collected roughly 10 days after the first yellow fever vaccination. These receptors originate from a man between 18 and 35 years old who received the YFV17D yellow fever vaccine.

This clonotype occurred a few times. This chain links TRBV4-2 with TRBJ1-1, with D perhaps TRBD1 (6 bases). With 2 bases removed from V and 0 bases from J, the gap between germline ends came to 16 bases. Germline CDR1 is LGHNA and CDR2 is YNFKEQ. The CDR3 contains 17 residues. CDR3 protein: CASSQLGAGYVNTEAFF. CDR3 in DNA: TGTGCCAGCAGCCAATTGGGGGCAGGGTACGTGAACACTGAAGCTTTCTTT.

The table lists this clonotype with many counts. The CDR3 reads CASSQVTTSAGYNEQFF. The CDR3 bases are TGCGCCAGCAGCCAAGTAACGACATCCGCCGGCTACAATGAGCAGTTCTTC. The chain couples TRBV4-3 to TRBJ2-1; D not certain. The CDR3 sequence is 17 residues long. The V gene lost 1 base and the J gene lost 3 bases, with 16 bases spanning the gap. Germline V gives CDR1 LGHNA, CDR2 YSLEER.

Concerning this clonotype: A much larger clone lies one base from this, so it may be a read error. The rearrangement joins TRBV5-1 to TRBJ1-1; D is unclear. The CDR3 extends over 15 amino acids. Germline V lookup: CDR1 SGHRS, CDR2 YFSETQ. Trimming pared 5 bases from V and 8 bases from J, leaving 22 bases between. CDR3 protein: CASRPTSGKWCEAFF. In DNA, the CDR3 is TGCGCCAGCAGACCCACGAGCGGTAAATGGTGCGAAGCTTTCTTT.

At least ten counts were recorded for this clonotype. At one boundary the junction diverges from the germline segment, which might be a read error. The CDR3 bases are TGCGCCAGCAGCCAAGATTACCCAAGGCCATCGGTCTTC. It codes for CASSQDYPRPSVF. This chain joins TRBV4-3 and TRBJ2-1; no definite D call. Germline V CDR1 and CDR2: LGHNA, YSLEER. The length of the CDR3 is 13 residues.

This clonotype was seen many times. This chain links TRBV6-5 with TRBJ2-3; 8 bases match TRBD2. The CDR3 runs 13 residues. Germline CDR1 is MNHEY and CDR2 is SVGAGI. Trimming cost V 4 bases and J 6 bases; bases outside gene matches: 3. The chain's CDR3 is CASSSTSADTQYF. DNA of the CDR3: TGTGCCAGCAGTTCGACTAGCGCGGATACGCAGTATTTT.

Ten or more counts support this clonotype. This chain joins TRBV7-2 and TRBJ1-3; D is uncertain. Germline lookup yields CDR1 SGHTA and CDR2 FQGNSA. This CDR3 has 13 amino acids. Deletions cut 1 base from V and 4 bases from J, with 5 bases between. CDR3 sequence: CASSLERGNTIYF. Here the CDR3 DNA reads TGTGCCAGCAGCTTAGAGAGAGGAAACACCATATATTTT.

This clonotype was counted at least ten times. The chain joins TRBV5-1 to TRBJ2-2, with 8 bases identical to TRBD1. This CDR3 contains 17 residues. V trimming: 0 bases; J trimming: 3 bases; junction bases outside the gene matches: 7. Germline CDR1 is SGHRS and CDR2 is YFSETQ. This CDR3 is CASSLGTGILDTGELFF. The CDR3 region has the DNA TGCGCCAGCAGCTTGGGGACAGGGATCTTGGACACCGGGGAGCTGTTTTTT.

This clonotype is medium-sized. The genes are TRBV7-8 and TRBJ1-5; a possible D gene is TRBD1 (5 bases). Trimming pared 5 bases from V and 5 bases from J, leaving 10 bases between. The CDR3 is 13 residues long. CDR1 is SGHVS, CDR2 FQNEAQ, per germline. DNA for the CDR3: TGTGCCAGCAGCCTGGACATCGATCAGCCCCAGCATTTT. This translates into CASSLDIDQPQHF. The variable domain in full, with the rest retrieved from reference TRBV7-8 and TRBJ1-5, is GAGVSQSPRYKVAKRGQDVALRCDPISGHVSLFWYQQALGQGPEFLTYFQNEAQLDKSGLPSDRFFAERPEGSVSTLKIQRTQQEDSAVYLCASSLDIDQPQHFGDGTRLSIL.

This clonotype showed up just a few times. This chain joins TRBV6-5 and TRBJ1-2; D is possibly TRBD1 (6 bases). The germline gives CDR1 MNHEY, CDR2 SVGAGI. This CDR3 is built from 15 residues. With 2 bases removed from V and 5 bases from J, the gap between germline ends came to 15 bases. CDR3 amino acids: CASSYKLGGRYGYTF. The CDR3 DNA reads as TGTGCCAGCAGTTACAAGTTGGGGGGCCGGTATGGCTACACCTTC.

About this clonotype itself: Being one base from a much bigger clone, this may be a read error. This rearrangement joins TRBV27 to TRBJ2-5; D may match TRBD1 or TRBD2 (5 bases each). Germline CDR1 is MNHEY and CDR2 is SMNVEV (reference sequence). V was cut by 2 bases and J by 2 bases, with 18 bases left in between. The CDR3 runs 17 residues. The CDR3 DNA reads as TGTGCCAGCAGTTTAGGGGCTAGCCGGCGCGCACAAGAGACCCAGTACTTC. It yields the protein CASSLGASRRAQETQYF.